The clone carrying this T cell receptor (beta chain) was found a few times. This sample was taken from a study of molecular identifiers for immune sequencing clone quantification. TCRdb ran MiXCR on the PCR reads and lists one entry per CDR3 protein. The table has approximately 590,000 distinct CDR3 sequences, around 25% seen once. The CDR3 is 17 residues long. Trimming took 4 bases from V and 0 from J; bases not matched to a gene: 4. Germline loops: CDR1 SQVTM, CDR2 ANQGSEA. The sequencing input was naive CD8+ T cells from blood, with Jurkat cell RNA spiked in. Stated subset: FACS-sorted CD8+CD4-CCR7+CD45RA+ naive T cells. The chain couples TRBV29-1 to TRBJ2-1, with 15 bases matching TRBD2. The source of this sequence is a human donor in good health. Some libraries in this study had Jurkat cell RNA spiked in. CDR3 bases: TGCAGCGTTGGAGGGACTAGCGGGGGGAGCTCCTACAATGAGCAGTTCTTC. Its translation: CSVGGTSGGSSYNEQFF.